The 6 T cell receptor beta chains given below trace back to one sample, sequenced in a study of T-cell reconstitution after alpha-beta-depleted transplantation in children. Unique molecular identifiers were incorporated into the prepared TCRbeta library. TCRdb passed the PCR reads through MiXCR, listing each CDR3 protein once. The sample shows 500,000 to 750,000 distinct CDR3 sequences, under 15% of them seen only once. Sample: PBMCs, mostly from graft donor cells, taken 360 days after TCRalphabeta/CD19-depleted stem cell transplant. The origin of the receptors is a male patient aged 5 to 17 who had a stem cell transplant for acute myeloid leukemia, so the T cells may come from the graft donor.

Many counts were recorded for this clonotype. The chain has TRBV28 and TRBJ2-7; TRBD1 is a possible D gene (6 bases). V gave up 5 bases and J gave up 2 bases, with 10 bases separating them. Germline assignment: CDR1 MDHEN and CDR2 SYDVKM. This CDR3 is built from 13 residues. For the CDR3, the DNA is TGTGCCAGCAGTAAAACAGGGACCTACGAGCAGTACTTC. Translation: CASSKTGTYEQYF.

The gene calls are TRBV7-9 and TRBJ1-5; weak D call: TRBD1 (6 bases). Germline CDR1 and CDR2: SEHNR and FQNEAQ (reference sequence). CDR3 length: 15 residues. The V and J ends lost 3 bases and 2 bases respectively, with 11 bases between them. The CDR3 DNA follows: TGTGCCAGCAGCTTTGACAGGCCGGGCAATCAGCCCCAGCATTTT. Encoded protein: CASSFDRPGNQPQHF. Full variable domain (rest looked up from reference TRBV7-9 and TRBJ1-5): DTGVSQNPRHKITKRGQNVTFRCDPISEHNRLYWYRQTLGQGPEFLTYFQNEAQLEKSRLLSDRFSAERPKGSFSTLEIQRTEQGDSAMYLCASSFDRPGNQPQHFGDGTRLSIL.

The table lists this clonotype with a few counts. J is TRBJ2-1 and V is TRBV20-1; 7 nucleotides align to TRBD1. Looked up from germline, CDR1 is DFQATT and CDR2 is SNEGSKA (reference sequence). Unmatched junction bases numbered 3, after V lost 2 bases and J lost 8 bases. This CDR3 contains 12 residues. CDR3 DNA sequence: TGCAGTGCTAGATATCAGGGGGATGAGCAGTTCTTC. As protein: CSARYQGDEQFF.

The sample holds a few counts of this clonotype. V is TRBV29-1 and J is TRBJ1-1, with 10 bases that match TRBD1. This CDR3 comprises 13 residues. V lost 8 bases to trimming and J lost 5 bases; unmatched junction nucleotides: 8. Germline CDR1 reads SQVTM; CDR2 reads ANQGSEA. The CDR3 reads CSTDRGLMTEAFF. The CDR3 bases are TGCAGCACCGACAGGGGGCTAATGACTGAAGCTTTCTTT. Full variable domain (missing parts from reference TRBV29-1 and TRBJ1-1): SAVISQKPSRDICQRGTSLTIQCQVDSQVTMMFWYRQQPGQSLTLIATANQGSEATYESGFVIDKFPISRPNLTFSTLTVSNMSPEDSSIYLCSTDRGLMTEAFFGQGTRLTVV.

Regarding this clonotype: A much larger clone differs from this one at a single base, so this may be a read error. The DNA of the CDR3 is TGTGCCAGCAGCTTAGCGATGGTGGGTGCCTACAATGAGCAGTTCTTC. Translated: CASSLAMVGAYNEQFF. The V gene is TRBV7-9, the J gene TRBJ2-1, with D hard to call. The CDR3 has 16 residues. Germline assignment: CDR1 SEHNR and CDR2 FQNEAQ (reference sequence). V was shortened by 0 bases and J by 2 bases, with 11 bases between the two germline ends.

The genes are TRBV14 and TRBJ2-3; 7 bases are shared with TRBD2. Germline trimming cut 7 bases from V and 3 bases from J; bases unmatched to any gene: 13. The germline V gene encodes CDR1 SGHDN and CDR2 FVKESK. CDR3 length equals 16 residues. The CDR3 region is CASIKVSGKRTDTQYF. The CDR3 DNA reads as TGTGCCAGCATCAAAGTAAGCGGGAAGAGGACAGATACGCAGTATTTT.